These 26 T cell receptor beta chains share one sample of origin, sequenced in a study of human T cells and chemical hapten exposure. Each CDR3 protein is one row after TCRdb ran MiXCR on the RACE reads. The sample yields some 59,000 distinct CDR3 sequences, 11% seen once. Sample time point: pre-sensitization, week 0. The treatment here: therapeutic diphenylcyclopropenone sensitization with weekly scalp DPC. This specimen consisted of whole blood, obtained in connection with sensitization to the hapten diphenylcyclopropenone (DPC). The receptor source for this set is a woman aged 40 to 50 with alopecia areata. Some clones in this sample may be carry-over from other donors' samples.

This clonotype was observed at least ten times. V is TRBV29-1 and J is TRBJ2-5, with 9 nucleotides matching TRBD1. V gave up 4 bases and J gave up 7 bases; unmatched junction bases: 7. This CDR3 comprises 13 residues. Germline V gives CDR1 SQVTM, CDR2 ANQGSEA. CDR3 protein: CSVGTGETGTQYF. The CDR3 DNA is TGCAGCGTTGGGACAGGGGAAACGGGGACCCAGTACTTC.

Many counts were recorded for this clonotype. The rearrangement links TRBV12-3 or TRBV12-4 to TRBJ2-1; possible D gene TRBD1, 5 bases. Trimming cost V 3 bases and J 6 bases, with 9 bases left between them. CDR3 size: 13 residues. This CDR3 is CASSFFQGNEQFF. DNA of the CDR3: TGTGCCAGCAGTTTCTTCCAGGGCAATGAGCAGTTCTTC.

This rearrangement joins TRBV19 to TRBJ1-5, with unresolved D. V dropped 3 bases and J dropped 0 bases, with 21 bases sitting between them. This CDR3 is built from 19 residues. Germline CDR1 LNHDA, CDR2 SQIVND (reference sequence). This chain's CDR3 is CASSMAPGPLLYSNQPQHF. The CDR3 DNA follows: TGTGCCAGTAGTATGGCCCCAGGCCCACTTCTTTATAGCAATCAGCCCCAGCATTTT. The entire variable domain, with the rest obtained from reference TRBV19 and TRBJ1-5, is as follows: DGGITQSPKYLFRKEGQNVTLSCEQNLNHDAMYWYRQDPGQGLRLIYYSQIVNDFQKGDIAEGYSVSREKKESFPLTVTSAQKNPTAFYLCASSMAPGPLLYSNQPQHFGDGTRLSIL.

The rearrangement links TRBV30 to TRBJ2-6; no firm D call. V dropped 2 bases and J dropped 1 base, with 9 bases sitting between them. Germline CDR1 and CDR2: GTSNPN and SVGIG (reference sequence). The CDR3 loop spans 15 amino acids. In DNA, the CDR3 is TGTGCCTGGAGTCTGGGGTCATCTGGGGCCAACGTCCTGACTTTC. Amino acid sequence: CAWSLGSSGANVLTF.

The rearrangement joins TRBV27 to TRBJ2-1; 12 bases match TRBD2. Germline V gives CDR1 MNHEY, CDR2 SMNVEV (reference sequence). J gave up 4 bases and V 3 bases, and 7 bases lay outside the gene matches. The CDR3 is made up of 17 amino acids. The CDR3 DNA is TGTGCCAGCAGTTTCACTAGCGGGGGGATCCTATACAATGAGCAGTTCTTC. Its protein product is CASSFTSGGILYNEQFF.

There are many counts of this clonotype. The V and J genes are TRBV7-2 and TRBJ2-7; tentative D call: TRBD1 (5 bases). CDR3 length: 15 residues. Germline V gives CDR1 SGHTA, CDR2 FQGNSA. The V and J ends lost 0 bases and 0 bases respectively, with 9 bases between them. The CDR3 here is CASSLAGQASYEQYF. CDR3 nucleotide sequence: TGTGCCAGCAGCTTAGCGGGGCAGGCCTCCTACGAGCAGTACTTC.

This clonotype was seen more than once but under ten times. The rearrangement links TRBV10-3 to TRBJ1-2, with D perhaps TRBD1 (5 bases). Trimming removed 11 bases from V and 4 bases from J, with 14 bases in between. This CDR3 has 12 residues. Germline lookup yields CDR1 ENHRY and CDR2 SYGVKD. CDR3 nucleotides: TGTGCCTCCAGCGGGACGGTCTATGGCTACACCTTC. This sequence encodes CASSGTVYGYTF.

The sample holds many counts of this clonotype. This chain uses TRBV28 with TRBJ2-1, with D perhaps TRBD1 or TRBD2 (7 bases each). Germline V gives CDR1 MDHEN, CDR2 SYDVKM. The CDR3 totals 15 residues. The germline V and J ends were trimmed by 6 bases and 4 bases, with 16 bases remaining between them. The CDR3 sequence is CASRRGRGQYNEQFF. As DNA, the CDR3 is TGTGCCAGCAGGCGTGGGAGGGGGCAATACAATGAGCAGTTCTTC.

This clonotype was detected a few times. The CDR3 is CASSFPGAKNIQYF. The CDR3 DNA reads TGTGCCAGCAGTTTTCCAGGAGCCAAAAACATTCAGTACTTC. The chain employs TRBV28 and TRBJ2-4; D unresolved. Trimming pared 3 bases from V and 0 bases from J, leaving 6 bases between. The length of the CDR3 is 14 residues. The germline gives CDR1 MDHEN, CDR2 SYDVKM.

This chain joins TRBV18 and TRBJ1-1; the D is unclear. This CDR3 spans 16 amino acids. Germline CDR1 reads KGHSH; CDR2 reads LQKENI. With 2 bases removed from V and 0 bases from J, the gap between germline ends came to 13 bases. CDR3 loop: CASSPWEGTMNTEAFF. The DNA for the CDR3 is TGTGCCAGCTCACCATGGGAAGGCACCATGAACACTGAAGCTTTCTTT. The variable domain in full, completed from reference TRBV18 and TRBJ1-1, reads NAGVMQNPRHLVRRRGQEARLRCSPMKGHSHVYWYRQLPEEGLKFMVYLQKENIIDESGMPKERFSAEFPKEGPSILRIQQVVRGDSAAYFCASSPWEGTMNTEAFFGQGTRLTVV.

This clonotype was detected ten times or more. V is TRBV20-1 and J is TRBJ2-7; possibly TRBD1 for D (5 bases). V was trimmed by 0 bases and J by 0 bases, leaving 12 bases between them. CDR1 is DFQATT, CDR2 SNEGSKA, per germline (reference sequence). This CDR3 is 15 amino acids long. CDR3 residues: CSARDGVRVSYEQYF. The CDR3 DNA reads TGCAGTGCTAGAGATGGCGTCAGGGTCTCCTACGAGCAGTACTTC.

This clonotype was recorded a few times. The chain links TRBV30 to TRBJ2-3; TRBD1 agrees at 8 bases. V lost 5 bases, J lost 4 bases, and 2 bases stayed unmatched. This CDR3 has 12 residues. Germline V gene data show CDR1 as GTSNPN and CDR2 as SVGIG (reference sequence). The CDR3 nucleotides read TGTGCCTGGGGACAGGGCCCAGATACGCAGTATTTT. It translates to CAWGQGPDTQYF.

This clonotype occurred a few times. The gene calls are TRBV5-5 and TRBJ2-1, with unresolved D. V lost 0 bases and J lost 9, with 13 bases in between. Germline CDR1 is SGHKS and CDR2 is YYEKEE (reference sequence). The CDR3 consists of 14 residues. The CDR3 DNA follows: TGTGCCAGCAGCTTGGATGTGCTAGTCAGTGAGCAGTTCTTC. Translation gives CASSLDVLVSEQFF. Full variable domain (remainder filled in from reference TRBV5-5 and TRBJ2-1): DAGVTQSPTHLIKTRGQQVTLRCSPISGHKSVSWYQQVLGQGPQFIFQYYEKEERGRGNFPDRFSARQFPNYSSELNVNALLLGDSALYLCASSLDVLVSEQFFGPGTRLTVL.

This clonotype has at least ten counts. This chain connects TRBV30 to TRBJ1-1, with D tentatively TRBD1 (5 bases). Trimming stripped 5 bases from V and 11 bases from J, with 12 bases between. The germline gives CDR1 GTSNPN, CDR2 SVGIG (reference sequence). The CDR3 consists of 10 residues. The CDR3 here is CAWGQPRAFF. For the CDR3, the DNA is TGTGCCTGGGGACAACCTAGGGCTTTCTTT.

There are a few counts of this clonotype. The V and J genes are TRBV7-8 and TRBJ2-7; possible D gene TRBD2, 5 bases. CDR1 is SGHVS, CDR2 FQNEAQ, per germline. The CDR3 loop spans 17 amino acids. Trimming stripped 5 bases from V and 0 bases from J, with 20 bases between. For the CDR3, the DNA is TGTGCCAGCAGCCCCAAAAATCCGATGGGGAGCTCCTACGAGCAGTACTTC. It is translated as CASSPKNPMGSSYEQYF.

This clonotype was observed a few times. CDR3: CASSKTGPHSYEQYF. In DNA, the CDR3 is TGTGCCAGCAGCAAGACCGGACCACATTCCTACGAGCAGTACTTC. V gene TRBV12-3 or TRBV12-4 combines with J gene TRBJ2-7, with no clear D. The V gene lost 6 bases and the J gene lost 1 base, with 16 bases spanning the gap. This CDR3 is 15 amino acids long.

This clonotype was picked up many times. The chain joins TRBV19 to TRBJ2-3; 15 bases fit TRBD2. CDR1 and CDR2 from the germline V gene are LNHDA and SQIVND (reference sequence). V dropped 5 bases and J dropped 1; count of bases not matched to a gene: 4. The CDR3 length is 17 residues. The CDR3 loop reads CASSVGLAGGRTDTQYF. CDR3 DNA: TGTGCCAGTAGTGTGGGACTAGCGGGGGGACGCACAGATACGCAGTATTTT.

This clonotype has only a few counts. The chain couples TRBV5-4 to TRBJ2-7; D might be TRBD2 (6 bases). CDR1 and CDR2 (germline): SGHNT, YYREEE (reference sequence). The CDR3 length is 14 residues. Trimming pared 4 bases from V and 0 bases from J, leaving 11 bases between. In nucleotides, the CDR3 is TGTGCCAGCAGCCCGGACGGGAGCTCCTACGAGCAGTACTTC. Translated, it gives CASSPDGSSYEQYF.

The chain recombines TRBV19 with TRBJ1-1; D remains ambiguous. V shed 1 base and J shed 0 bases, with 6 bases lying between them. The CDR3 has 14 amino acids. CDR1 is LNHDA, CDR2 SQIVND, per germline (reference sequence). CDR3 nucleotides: TGTGCCAGTAGTATAGGGACGGTGAACACTGAAGCTTTCTTT. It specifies CASSIGTVNTEAFF.

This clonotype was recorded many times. Here the CDR3 reads CACAPTSGSVNEQFF. CDR3 in DNA: TGTGCCTGTGCTCCGACTAGCGGGAGCGTCAATGAGCAGTTCTTC. The chain carries TRBV30 and TRBJ2-1, with TRBD2 identical over 12 bases. The CDR3 is 15 residues long. Germline trimming cut 6 bases from V and 6 bases from J; bases unmatched to any gene: 9. Germline CDR1 reads GTSNPN; CDR2 reads SVGIG (reference sequence).

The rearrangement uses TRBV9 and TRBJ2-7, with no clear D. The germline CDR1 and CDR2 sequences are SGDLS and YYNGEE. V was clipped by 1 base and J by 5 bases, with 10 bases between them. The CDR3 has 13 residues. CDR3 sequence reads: CASSVRQSHEQYF. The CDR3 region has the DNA TGTGCCAGCAGCGTAAGGCAGTCACACGAGCAGTACTTC.

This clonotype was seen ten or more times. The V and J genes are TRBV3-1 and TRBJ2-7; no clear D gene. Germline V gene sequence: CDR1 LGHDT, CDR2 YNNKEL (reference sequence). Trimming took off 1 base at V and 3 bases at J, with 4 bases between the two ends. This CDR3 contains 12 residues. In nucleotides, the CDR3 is TGTGCCAGCAGCCAAGTTATCTACGAGCAGTACTTC. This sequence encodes CASSQVIYEQYF.

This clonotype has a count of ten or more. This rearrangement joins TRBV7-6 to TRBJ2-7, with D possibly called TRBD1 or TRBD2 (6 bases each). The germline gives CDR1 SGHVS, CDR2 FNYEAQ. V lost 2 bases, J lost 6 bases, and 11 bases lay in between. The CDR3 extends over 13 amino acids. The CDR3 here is CASSLMEGVEQYF. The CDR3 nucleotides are TGTGCCAGCAGCTTAATGGAGGGGGTCGAGCAGTACTTC.

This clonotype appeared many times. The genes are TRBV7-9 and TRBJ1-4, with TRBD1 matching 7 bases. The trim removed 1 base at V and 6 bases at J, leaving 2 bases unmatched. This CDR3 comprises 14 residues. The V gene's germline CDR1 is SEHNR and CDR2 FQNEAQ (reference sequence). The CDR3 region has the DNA TGTGCCAGCAGCTTAGGGACAGGTGATGAAAAACTGTTTTTT. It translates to CASSLGTGDEKLFF.

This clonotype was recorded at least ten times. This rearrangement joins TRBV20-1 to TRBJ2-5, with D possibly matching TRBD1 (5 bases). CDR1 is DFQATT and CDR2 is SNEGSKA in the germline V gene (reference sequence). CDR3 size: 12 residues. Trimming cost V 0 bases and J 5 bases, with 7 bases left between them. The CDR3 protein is CSARDRVETQYF. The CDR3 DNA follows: TGCAGTGCTAGAGACAGGGTGGAGACCCAGTACTTC.

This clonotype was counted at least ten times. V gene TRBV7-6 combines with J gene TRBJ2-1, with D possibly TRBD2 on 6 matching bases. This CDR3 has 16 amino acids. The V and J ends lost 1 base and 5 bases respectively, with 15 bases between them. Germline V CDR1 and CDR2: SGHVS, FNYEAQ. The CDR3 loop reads CASSLVGGIRDNEQFF. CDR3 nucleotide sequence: TGTGCCAGCAGCTTAGTTGGCGGGATTCGTGACAATGAGCAGTTCTTC.